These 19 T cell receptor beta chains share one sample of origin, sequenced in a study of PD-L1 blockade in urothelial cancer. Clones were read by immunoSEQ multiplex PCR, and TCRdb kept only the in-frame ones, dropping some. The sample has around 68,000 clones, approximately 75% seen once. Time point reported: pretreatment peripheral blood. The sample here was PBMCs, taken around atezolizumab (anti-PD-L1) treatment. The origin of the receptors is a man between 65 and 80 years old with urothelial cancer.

CDR3 amino acids: CASSFSFTSGNEQFF. CDR3 sequence (DNA): TGTGCCAGCAGCTTTAGTTTTACCAGCGGCAATGAGCAGTTCTTC. The chain has TRBV7-7 and TRBJ2-1; D is possibly TRBD2 (5 bases). Per germline, CDR1 SSHAT and CDR2 FNYEAQ (reference sequence). The CDR3 extends over 15 amino acids. The V end lost 3 bases, the J end lost 6 bases, and 15 bases lay between the germline ends.

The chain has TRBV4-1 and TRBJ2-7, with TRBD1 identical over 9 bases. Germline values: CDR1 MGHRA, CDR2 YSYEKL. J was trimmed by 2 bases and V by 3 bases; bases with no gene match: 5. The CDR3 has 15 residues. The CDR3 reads CASSHSGTGPYEQYF. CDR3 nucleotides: TGCGCCAGCAGCCACTCCGGGACAGGGCCCTACGAGCAGTACTTC.

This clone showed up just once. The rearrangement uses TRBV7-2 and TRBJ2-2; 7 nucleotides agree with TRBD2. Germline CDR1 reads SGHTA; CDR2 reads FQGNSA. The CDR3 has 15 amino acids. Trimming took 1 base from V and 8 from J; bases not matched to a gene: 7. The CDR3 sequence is CASSLVMGGTGELFF. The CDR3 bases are TGTGCCAGCAGCTTAGTGATGGGGGGGACGGGGGAGCTGTTTTTT.

CDR3 sequence (DNA): TGCGCCAGCAGCCAAGGGGCGGCGGGAGGGACCTACGAGCAGTACTTC. Translating it yields CASSQGAAGGTYEQYF. The chain links TRBV4-3 to TRBJ2-7; 9 bases align to TRBD2. The CDR3 totals 16 residues. The V and J ends lost 1 base and 2 bases, in that order; junction bases with no gene match: 6. The germline gives CDR1 LGHNA, CDR2 YSLEER.

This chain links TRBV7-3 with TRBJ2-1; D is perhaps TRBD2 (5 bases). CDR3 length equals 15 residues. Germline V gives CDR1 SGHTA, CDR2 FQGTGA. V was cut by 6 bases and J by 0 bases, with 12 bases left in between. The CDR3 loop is CASSEGQSSYNEQFF. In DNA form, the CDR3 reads TGTGCCAGCAGTGAGGGCCAGAGCTCCTACAATGAGCAGTTCTTC. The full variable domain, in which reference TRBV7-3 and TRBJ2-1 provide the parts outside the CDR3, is GAGVSQTPSNKVTEKGKYVELRCDPISGHTALYWYRQSLGQGPEFLIYFQGTGAADDSGLPNDRFFAVRPEGSVSTLKIQRTERGDSAVYLCASSEGQSSYNEQFFGPGTRLTVL.

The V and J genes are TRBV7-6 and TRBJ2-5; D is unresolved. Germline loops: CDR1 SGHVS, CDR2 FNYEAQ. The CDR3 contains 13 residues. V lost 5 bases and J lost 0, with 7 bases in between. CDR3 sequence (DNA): TGTGCCAGCAGCGTAAGCAACCAAGAGACCCAGTACTTC. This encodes CASSVSNQETQYF.

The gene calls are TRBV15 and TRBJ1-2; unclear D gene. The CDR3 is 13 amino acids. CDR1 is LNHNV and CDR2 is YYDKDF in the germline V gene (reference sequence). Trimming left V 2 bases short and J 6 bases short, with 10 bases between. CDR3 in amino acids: CATSRRAGDGYTF. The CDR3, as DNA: TGTGCCACCAGCAGACGGGCGGGCGATGGCTACACCTTC.

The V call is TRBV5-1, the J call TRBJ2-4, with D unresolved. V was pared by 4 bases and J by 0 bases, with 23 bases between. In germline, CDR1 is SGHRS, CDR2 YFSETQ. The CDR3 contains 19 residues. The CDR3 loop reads CASSPSPTRIKLAKNIQYF. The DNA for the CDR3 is TGCGCCAGCAGCCCCAGCCCGACAAGGATCAAACTAGCCAAAAACATTCAGTACTTC.

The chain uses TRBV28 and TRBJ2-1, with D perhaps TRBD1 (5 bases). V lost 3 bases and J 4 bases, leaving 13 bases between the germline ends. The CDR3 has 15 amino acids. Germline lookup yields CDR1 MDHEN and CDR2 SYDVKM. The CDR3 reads CASSFVRELYNEQFF. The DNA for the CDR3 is TGTGCCAGCAGTTTCGTCAGGGAATTATACAATGAGCAGTTCTTC.

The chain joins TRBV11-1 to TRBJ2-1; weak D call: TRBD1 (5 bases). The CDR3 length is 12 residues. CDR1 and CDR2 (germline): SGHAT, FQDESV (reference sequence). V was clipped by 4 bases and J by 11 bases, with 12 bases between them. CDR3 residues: CASSYDSPQQFF. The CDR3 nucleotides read TGTGCCAGCAGCTACGACAGTCCCCAGCAGTTCTTC.

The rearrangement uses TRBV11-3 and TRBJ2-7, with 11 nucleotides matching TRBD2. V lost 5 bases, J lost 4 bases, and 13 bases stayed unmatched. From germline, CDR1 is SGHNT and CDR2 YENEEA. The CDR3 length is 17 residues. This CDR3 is CASSPSTSGRRGYEQYF. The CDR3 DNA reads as TGTGCCAGCAGCCCATCCACTAGCGGGAGACGGGGTTACGAGCAGTACTTC.

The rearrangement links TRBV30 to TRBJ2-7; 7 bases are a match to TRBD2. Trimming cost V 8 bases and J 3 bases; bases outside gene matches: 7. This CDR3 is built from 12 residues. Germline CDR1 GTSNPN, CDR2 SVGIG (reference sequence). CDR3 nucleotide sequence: TGTGCCGGGGGACTAACCAACTACGAGCAGTACTTC. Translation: CAGGLTNYEQYF. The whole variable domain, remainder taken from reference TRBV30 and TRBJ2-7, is SQTIHQWPATLVQPVGSPLSLECTVEGTSNPNLYWYRQAAGRGLQLLFYSVGIGQISSEVPQNLSASRPQDRQFILSSKKLLLSDSGFYLCAGGLTNYEQYFGPGTRLTVT.

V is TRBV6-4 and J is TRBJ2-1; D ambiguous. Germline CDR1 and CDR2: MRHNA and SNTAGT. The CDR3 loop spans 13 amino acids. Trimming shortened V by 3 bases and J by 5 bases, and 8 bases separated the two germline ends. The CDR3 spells CASSERGNNEQFF. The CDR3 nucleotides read TGTGCCAGCAGTGAACGAGGAAACAATGAGCAGTTCTTC.

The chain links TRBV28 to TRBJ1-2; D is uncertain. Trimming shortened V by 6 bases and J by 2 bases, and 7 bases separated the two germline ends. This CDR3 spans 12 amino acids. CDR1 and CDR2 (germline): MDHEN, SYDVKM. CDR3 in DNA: TGTGCCAGCAGCTCGAGGAACTATGGCTACACCTTC. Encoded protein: CASSSRNYGYTF.

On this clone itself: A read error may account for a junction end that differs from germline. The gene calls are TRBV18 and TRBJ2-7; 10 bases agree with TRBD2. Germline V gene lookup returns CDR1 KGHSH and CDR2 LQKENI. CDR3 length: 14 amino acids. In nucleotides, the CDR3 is TGTGCCAGCTCTAACCAGGGGCTAGCGGGAGTATCTCACTTC. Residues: CASSNQGLAGVSHF.

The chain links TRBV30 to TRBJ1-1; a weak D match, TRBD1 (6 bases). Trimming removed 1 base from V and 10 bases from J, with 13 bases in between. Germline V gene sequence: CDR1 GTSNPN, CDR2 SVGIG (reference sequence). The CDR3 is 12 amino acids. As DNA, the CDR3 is TGTGCCTGGAGTGGCTCCGGGACACTAGCTTTCTTT. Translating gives CAWSGSGTLAFF.

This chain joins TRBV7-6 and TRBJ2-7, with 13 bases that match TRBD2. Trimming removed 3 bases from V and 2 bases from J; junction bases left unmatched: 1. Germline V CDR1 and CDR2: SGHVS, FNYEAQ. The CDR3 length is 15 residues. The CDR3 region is CASSLGLAGPYEQYF. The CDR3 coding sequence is TGTGCCAGCAGCTTGGGACTAGCGGGACCCTACGAGCAGTACTTC.

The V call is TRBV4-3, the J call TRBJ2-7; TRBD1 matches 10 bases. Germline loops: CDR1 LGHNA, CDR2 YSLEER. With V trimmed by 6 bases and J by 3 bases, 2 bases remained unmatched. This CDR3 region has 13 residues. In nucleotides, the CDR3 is TGCGCCAGCAGTCGGGACAGGGGCTACGAGCAGTACTTC. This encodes CASSRDRGYEQYF.

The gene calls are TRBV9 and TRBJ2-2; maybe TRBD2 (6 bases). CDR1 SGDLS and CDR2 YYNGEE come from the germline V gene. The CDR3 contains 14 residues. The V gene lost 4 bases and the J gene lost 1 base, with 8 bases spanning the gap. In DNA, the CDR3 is TGTGCCAGCAGCCTTAGCGGGAACACCGGGGAGCTGTTTTTT. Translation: CASSLSGNTGELFF.